These T cell receptor beta chains were read from a single sample in a study of tissue T cells after allogeneic stem cell transplantation. This table comes from immunoSEQ multiplex PCR, and its TCRdb copy is limited to in-frame clones, with some not included. This table holds approximately 12,000 clones, about 70% found once. The input for sequencing was tissue from the right colon, taken at autopsy. These receptors were obtained from a woman aged 18-49 years with breast cancer. Each CDR3 is given with its conserved first and last residue. A D gene is named only where the DNA matches it firmly. Clone size appears in some rows only: once, few, many, or a class for an expanded clone.

cdr3_aa,cdr3_nt,v_call,j_call,clone_size,d_call
CASSLRGAGWSEQYF,TGCGCCAGCAGCCTGAGGGGAGCGGGGTGGAGCGAGCAGTACTTC,TRBV5-1,TRBJ2-7,.,TRBD2
CASSSNRRGVQGVGNQPQHF,TGTGCCAGCAGTTCAAACCGACGGGGCGTACAGGGGGTAGGCAATCAGCCCCAGCATTTT,TRBV6-2/TRBV6-3,TRBJ1-5,.,TRBD1
CAWSVTTGEKLFF,TGTGCCTGGAGTGTGACTACGGGGGAAAAACTGTTTTTT,TRBV30,TRBJ1-4,few,.
CASSPADRTSPYEQYF,TGTGCCAGCTCACCAGCGGACAGGACGTCCCCCTACGAGCAGTACTTC,TRBV18,TRBJ2-7,.,TRBD1
CASRKIGADEQYF,TGTGCCAGCAGAAAGATCGGCGCCGACGAGCAGTACTTC,TRBV7-2,TRBJ2-7,.,.
CAIRWWSSNQPQHF,TGTGCCATCCGGTGGTGGTCAAGCAATCAGCCCCAGCATTTT,TRBV24-1,TRBJ1-5,.,.
CASSELAGSSYEQYF,TGTGCCAGCAGTGAACTGGCGGGGTCCTCCTACGAGCAGTACTTC,TRBV6-1,TRBJ2-7,.,.
CASSHRDSSYEQYF,TGCGCCAGCAGCCACCGGGACAGTTCCTACGAGCAGTACTTC,TRBV5-1,TRBJ2-7,medium-sized,TRBD1
CASSQIQGYEQYF,TGCGCCAGCAGCCAAATACAGGGCTACGAGCAGTACTTC,TRBV4-1,TRBJ2-7,medium-sized,.
CASSVRYLLAKNIQYF,TGTGCCAGCAGTGTACGGTACCTCTTAGCCAAAAACATTCAGTACTTC,TRBV2,TRBJ2-4,few,.
CASSIQGINQPQHF,TGTGCCAGCAGTATCCAGGGGATCAATCAGCCCCAGCATTTT,TRBV27,TRBJ1-5,.,.
CASSSGLSYEQYF,TGTGCCAGCAGTTCCGGGCTCTCCTACGAGCAGTACTTC,TRBV12-3/TRBV12-4,TRBJ2-7,.,.
CAISEGLAGGDTQYF,TGTGCCATCAGTGAGGGACTAGCGGGGGGAGATACGCAGTATTTT,TRBV10-3,TRBJ2-3,.,TRBD2
CASSRGGGEQYF,TGTGCCAGCAGCCGGGGAGGGGGCGAGCAGTACTTC,TRBV7-9,TRBJ2-7,few,.
CASSWDRPGNTIYF,TGTGCCAGCAGTTGGGACAGGCCTGGAAACACCATATATTTT,TRBV2,TRBJ1-3,.,TRBD1
CASSEATGTASYEQYF,TGTGCCAGCAGTGAAGCCACCGGGACAGCCAGTTACGAGCAGTACTTC,TRBV2,TRBJ2-7,.,TRBD1
CASSSDGNTGELFF,TGTGCCAGCAGCTCCGACGGGAACACCGGGGAGCTGTTTTTT,TRBV11-3,TRBJ2-2,few,.
CASSAAPQGNSPLHF,TGCGCCAGCAGCGCGGCACCACAGGGAAATTCACCCCTCCACTTT,TRBV5-1,TRBJ1-6,.,.
CASSQMETQYF,TGTGCCAGCAGCCAAATGGAGACCCAGTACTTC,TRBV3-1/TRBV3-2,TRBJ2-5,few,.
CATSETGEGNGYTF,TGTGCCACCAGTGAAACTGGGGAGGGGAATGGCTACACCTTC,TRBV24-1,TRBJ1-2,.,.
CASSLHVTSYEQYF,TGTGCCAGCAGCTTACACGTCACATCCTACGAGCAGTACTTC,TRBV11-1,TRBJ2-7,.,.
CASRAPDLETQYF,TGTGCCAGCAGGGCGCCGGACCTGGAGACCCAGTACTTC,TRBV28,TRBJ2-5,.,.
CASSSYNEQFF,TGTGCCAGCAGTTCCTACAATGAGCAGTTCTTC,TRBV28,TRBJ2-1,.,.
CASSIGSIYEQYF,TGTGCCAGTAGTATCGGTTCGATTTACGAGCAGTACTTC,TRBV19,TRBJ2-7,.,.
CASSSMTSLGFELFF,TGCGCCAGCAGCTCGATGACTAGCCTGGGTTTCGAGCTGTTTTTT,TRBV5-1,TRBJ2-2,few,TRBD2
CASSLGPGEQPQHF,TGTGCCAGCAGCCTCGGGCCGGGGGAACAGCCCCAGCATTTT,TRBV5-6,TRBJ1-5,few,.
CATNSLGEGQFF,TGTGCCACCAATTCTTTGGGGGAAGGGCAGTTCTTC,TRBV24-1,TRBJ2-1,.,.
CASSPRGDRTDTQYF,TGTGCCAGCAGCCCCAGGGGGGACCGCACAGATACGCAGTATTTT,TRBV7-9,TRBJ2-3,.,.
CASSLFFSGTGETAPQHF,TGTGCCAGCAGCCTTTTTTTTTCGGGGACAGGGGAAACGGCCCCCCAGCATTTT,TRBV28,TRBJ1-5,.,TRBD1
CASSQSGLADADTQYF,TGCGCCAGCAGCCAATCGGGACTAGCGGATGCAGATACGCAGTATTTT,TRBV4-3,TRBJ2-3,.,TRBD2
CASSSGTDYEQYF,TGTGCCAGCAGTTCCGGGACAGACTACGAGCAGTACTTC,TRBV6-2/TRBV6-3,TRBJ2-7,.,TRBD1
CASSQDTRVGVLAKNIQYF,TGCGCCAGCAGCCAAGACACTCGGGTTGGGGTTTTAGCCAAAAACATTCAGTACTTC,TRBV4-1,TRBJ2-4,.,.
CASSLETPNYGYTF,TGCGCCAGCAGCTTGGAGACACCTAACTATGGCTACACCTTC,TRBV5-1,TRBJ1-2,few,.
CASRRTNQPQHF,TGTGCCAGCAGGCGGACGAATCAGCCCCAGCATTTT,TRBV6-6,TRBJ1-5,few,.
CASRGDLGQETQYF,TGTGCCAGCAGGGGTGATTTGGGACAAGAGACCCAGTACTTC,TRBV6-5,TRBJ2-5,.,.
CASSPTVGGPGYGYTF,TGTGCCAGCAGTCCCACGGTAGGCGGACCGGGATATGGCTACACCTTC,TRBV28,TRBJ1-2,.,.
CASSLREVGGPQHF,TGTGCCAGCAGCTTAAGAGAAGTGGGCGGGCCCCAGCATTTT,TRBV7-8,TRBJ1-5,.,.
CASSTSAGIETQYF,TGTGCCAGTAGTACGTCGGCAGGGATAGAGACCCAGTACTTC,TRBV19,TRBJ2-5,once,.
CATDGGEETQYF,TGTGCCACGGACGGGGGTGAAGAGACCCAGTACTTC,TRBV24-1,TRBJ2-5,few,.
CAISEQTSAYEQYF,TGTGCCATCAGTGAGCAGACTAGCGCCTACGAGCAGTACTTC,TRBV10-3,TRBJ2-7,.,TRBD2
CAWSVRDGNSPLHF,TGTGCCTGGAGTGTCCGCGACGGCAATTCACCCCTCCACTTT,TRBV30,TRBJ1-6,.,.
CSAGDPIELYNEQFF,TGCAGCGCCGGGGACCCTATAGAATTATACAATGAGCAGTTCTTC,TRBV29-1,TRBJ2-1,.,.
CAISENKGVSYEQYF,TGTGCCATCAGTGAGAATAAGGGGGTCTCCTACGAGCAGTACTTC,TRBV10-3,TRBJ2-7,.,.
CASSPHNSGRGEQFF,TGTGCCAGCAGCCCCCATAATAGCGGGAGGGGGGAGCAGTTCTTC,TRBV7-9,TRBJ2-1,.,TRBD2
CASSPFSHSGEQYF,TGTGCCAGCAGCCCTTTTTCCCATTCCGGCGAGCAGTACTTC,TRBV5-5,TRBJ2-7,.,.
CASSPASDYEQYF,TGTGCCAGCTCACCGGCTAGCGACTACGAGCAGTACTTC,TRBV18,TRBJ2-7,.,.
CASRGAGITPFF,TGTGCCAGCAGAGGGGCCGGGATCACACCCTTCTTC,TRBV28,TRBJ1-2,.,.
CASSQGRGTGGGGYTF,TGTGCCAGCAGCCAAGGTCGTGGAACAGGGGGTGGCGGCTACACCTTC,TRBV3-1/TRBV3-2,TRBJ1-2,once,TRBD1
CAWDQGQGSEAFF,TGTGCCTGGGACCAGGGACAGGGAAGTGAAGCTTTCTTT,TRBV30,TRBJ1-1,.,TRBD1
CASRGDRGWDNQPQHF,TGTGCCAGCAGGGGGGACAGGGGATGGGACAATCAGCCCCAGCATTTT,TRBV28,TRBJ1-5,.,TRBD1
CTIGGLNTGELFF,TGTACCATTGGAGGGCTGAACACCGGGGAGCTGTTTTTT,TRBV7-9,TRBJ2-2,.,.
CASSSLTGTDTQYF,TGCGCCAGCAGCTCCTTGACGGGCACAGATACGCAGTATTTT,TRBV5-1,TRBJ2-3,.,.